This TCR beta chain was sequenced during a study of shared clonotypes between healthy human individuals. About this clone: What it recognizes is unknown.

CDR1 is SNHLY and CDR2 is FYNNEI in the germline V gene. This CDR3 comprises 15 residues. The ends were cut back, 3 bases at V and 8 bases at J, with 19 bases in the middle. Libraries were prepared by immunoSEQ multiplex PCR; TCRdb keeps only in-frame clonotypes and omits some of them. This table holds approximately 2,000,000 clones, 80% to 95% found once. Study findings and constraints: Generally, naive subsets came out with larger estimated richness than memory subsets.

The sequencing input was naive CD4+ T cells from PBMCs. Noted subset: CD45RA+ positively selected. This chain connects TRBV2 to TRBJ1-2; D uncertain. This TCR was sampled from a man aged 18 to 30 in good health. Some clones in this sample may be carry-over from other donors' samples. The CDR3 DNA reads TGTGCCAGCAGTGAGTTCTCACCATCCTATTACGGCTACACCTTC. Translated, it gives CASSEFSPSYYGYTF.